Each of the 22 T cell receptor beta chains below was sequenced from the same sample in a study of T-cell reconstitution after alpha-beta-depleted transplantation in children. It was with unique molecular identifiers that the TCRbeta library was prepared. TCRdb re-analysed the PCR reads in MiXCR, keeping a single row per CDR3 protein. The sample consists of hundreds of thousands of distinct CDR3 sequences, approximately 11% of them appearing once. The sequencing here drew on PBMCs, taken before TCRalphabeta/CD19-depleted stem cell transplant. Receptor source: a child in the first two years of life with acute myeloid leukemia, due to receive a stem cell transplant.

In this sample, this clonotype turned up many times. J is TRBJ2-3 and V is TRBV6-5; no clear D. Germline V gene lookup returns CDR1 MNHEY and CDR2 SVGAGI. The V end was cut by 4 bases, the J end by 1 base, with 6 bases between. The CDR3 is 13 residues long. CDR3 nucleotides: TGTGCCAGCAGTTTACGTCGCACAGATACGCAGTATTTT. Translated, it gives CASSLRRTDTQYF.

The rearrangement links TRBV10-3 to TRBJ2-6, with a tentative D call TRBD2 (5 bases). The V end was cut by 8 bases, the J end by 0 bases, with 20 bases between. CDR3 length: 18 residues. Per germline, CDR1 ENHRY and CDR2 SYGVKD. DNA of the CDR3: TGTGCCATCGGCCTTGGGCTTACTGGGAGCTCTGGGGCCAACGTCCTGACTTTC. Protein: CAIGLGLTGSSGANVLTF.

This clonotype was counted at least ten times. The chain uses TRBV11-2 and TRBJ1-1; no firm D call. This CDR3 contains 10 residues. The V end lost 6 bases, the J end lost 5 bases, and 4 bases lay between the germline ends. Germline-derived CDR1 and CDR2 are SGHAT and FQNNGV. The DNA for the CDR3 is TGTGCCAGCAGAAGAACTGAAGCTTTCTTT. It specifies CASRRTEAFF.

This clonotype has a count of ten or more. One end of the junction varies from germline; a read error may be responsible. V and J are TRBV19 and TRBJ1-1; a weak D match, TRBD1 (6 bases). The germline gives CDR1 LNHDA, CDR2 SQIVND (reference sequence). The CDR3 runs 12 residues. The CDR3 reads CASSIDQGSEIF. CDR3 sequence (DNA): TGTGCCAGTAGTATAGATCAGGGGTCAGAGATCTTT.

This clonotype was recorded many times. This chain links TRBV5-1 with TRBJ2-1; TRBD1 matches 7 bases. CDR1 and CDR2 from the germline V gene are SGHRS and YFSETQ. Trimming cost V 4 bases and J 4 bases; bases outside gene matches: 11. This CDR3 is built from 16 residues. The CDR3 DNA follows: TGCGCCAGCAGCCCGGCTTCCAGGGGGAAGTACAATGAGCAGTTCTTC. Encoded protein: CASSPASRGKYNEQFF.

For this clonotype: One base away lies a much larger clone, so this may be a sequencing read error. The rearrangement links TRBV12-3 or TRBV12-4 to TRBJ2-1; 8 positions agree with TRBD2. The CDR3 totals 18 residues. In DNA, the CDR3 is TGTGCCATCAGTTTAGCCGGGGGGGGGCAAGAGCCATACAATGAGCAGTTCTTC. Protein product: CAISLAGGGQEPYNEQFF.

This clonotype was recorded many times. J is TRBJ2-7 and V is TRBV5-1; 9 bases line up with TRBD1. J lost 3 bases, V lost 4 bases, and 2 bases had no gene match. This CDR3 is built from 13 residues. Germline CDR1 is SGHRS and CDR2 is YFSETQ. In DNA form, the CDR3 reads TGCGCCAGCAGCCGACAGGGGGACTACGAGCAGTACTTC. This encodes CASSRQGDYEQYF.

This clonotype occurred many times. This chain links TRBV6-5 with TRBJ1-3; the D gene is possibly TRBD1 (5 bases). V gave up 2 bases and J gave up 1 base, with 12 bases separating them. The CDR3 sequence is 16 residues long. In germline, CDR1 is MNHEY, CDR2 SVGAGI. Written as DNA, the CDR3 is TGTGCCAGCAGTTACCACGGGGGGAGATCTGGAAACACCATATATTTT. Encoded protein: CASSYHGGRSGNTIYF.

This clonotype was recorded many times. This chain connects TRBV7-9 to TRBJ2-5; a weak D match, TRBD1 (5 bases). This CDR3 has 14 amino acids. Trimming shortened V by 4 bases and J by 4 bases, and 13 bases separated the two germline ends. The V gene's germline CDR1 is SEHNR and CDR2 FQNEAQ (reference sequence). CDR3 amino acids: CASSSLGQGETQYF. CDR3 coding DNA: TGTGCCAGCAGCTCTTTAGGGCAGGGAGAGACCCAGTACTTC. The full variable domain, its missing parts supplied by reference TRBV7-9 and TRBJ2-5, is DTGVSQNPRHKITKRGQNVTFRCDPISEHNRLYWYRQTLGQGPEFLTYFQNEAQLEKSRLLSDRFSAERPKGSFSTLEIQRTEQGDSAMYLCASSSLGQGETQYFGPGTRLLVL.

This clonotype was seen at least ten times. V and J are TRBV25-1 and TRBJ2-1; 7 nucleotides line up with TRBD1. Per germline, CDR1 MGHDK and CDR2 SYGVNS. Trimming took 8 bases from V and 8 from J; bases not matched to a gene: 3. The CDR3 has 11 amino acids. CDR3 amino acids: CASHRGYEQFF. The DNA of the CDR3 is TGTGCCAGCCACAGGGGATATGAGCAGTTCTTC.

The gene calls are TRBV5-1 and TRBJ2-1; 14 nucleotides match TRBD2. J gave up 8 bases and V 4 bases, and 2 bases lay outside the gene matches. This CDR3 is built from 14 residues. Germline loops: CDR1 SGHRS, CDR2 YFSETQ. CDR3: CASSAGLAGDEQFF. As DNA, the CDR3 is TGCGCCAGCAGCGCGGGACTAGCGGGAGATGAGCAGTTCTTC.

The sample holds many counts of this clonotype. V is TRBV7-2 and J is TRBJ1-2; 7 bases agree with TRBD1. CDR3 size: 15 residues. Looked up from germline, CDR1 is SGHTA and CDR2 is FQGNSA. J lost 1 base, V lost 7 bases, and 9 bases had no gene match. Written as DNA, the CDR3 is TGTGCCAGCATTCTTTCGCGGGACAGTAACTATGGCTACACCTTC. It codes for CASILSRDSNYGYTF.

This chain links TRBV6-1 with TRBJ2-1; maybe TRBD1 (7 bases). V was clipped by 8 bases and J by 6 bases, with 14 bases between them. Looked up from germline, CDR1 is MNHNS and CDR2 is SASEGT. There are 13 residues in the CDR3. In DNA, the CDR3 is TGTGCCAGCCGGCCAGGGGGGCGCAATGAGCAGTTCTTC. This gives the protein CASRPGGRNEQFF.

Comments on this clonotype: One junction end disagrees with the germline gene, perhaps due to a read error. The CDR3 region is CVSSLISRDQPLHF. The CDR3 DNA reads as TGTGTCAGCAGTTTAATAAGCAGGGATCAGCCCCTGCATTTT. V gene TRBV12-3 or TRBV12-4 combines with J gene TRBJ1-5; TRBD1 is a possible D gene (5 bases). CDR3 length: 14 residues.

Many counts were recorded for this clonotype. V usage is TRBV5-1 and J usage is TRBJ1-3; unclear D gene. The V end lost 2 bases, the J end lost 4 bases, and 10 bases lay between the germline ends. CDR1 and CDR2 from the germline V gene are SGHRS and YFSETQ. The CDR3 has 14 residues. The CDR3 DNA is TGCGCCAGCAGCTTCATGGATTCAGGAAACACCATATATTTT. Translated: CASSFMDSGNTIYF.

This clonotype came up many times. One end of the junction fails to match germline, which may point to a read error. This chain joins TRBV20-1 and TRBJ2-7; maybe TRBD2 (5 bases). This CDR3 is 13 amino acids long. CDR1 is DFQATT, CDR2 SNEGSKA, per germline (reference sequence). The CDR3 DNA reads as TGCAGCGCTAGGGAGACTCTTTCCTACGAGCAGTACTTC. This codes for CSARETLSYEQYF.

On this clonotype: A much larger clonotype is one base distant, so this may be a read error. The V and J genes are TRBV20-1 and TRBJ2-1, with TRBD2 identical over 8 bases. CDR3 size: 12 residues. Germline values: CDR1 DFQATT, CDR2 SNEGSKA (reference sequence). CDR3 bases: TGCAGTGCTAGCGGGAGGGCGAATGGGCAGTTCTTC. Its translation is CSASGRANGQFF.

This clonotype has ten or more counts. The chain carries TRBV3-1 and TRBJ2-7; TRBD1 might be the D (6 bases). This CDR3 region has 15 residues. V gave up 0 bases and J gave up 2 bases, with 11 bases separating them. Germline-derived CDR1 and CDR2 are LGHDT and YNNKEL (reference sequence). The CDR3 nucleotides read TGTGCCAGCAGCCAAGAAGGGGCAGGGGCCTACGAGCAGTACTTC. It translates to CASSQEGAGAYEQYF.

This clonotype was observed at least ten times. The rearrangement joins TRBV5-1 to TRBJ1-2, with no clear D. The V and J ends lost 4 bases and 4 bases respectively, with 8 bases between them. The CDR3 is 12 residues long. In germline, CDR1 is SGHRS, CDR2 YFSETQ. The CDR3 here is CASSQDLYGYTF. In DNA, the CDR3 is TGCGCCAGCAGCCAGGACCTCTATGGCTACACCTTC.

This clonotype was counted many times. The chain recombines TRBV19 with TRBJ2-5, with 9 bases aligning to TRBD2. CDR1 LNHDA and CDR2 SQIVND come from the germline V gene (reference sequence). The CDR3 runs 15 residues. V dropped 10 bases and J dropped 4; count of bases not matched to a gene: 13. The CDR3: CATKNSGSGAETQYF. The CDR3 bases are TGTGCCACAAAAAATAGCGGGAGTGGGGCAGAGACCCAGTACTTC.

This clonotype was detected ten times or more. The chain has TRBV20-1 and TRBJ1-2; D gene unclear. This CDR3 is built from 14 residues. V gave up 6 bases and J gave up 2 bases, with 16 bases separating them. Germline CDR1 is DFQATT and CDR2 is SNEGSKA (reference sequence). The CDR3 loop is CSANNPGTNYGYTF. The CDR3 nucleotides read TGCAGTGCGAATAACCCCGGAACCAACTATGGCTACACCTTC.

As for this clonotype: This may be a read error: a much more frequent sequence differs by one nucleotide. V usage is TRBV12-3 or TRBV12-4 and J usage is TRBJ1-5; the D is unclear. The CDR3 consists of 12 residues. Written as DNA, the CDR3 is TGTGCCAGCCGGTTGGCAAATCAGCCCCGGCATTTT. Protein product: CASRLANQPRHF.